The next 20 T cell receptor beta chains were all read from a single sample in a study of blood T cell repertoires in COVID-19. Profiled with immunoSEQ multiplex PCR; TCRdb holds only in-frame clones, not every one. The sample lists around 130,000 clones, over 80% occurring once. What was sequenced was peripheral blood. Source of these receptors: a man in his thirties or forties with COVID-19, enrolled during active disease.

The V call is TRBV24-1, the J call TRBJ1-1, with a possible D match to TRBD1 (6 bases). The V gene's germline CDR1 is KGHDR and CDR2 SFDVKD. This CDR3 region has 13 residues. Trimming removed 4 bases at V and 4 bases at J, with 9 bases between. The CDR3 sequence: CATSDLQGTEAFF. The CDR3, as DNA: TGTGCCACCAGTGACCTACAGGGCACTGAAGCTTTCTTT.

This clone came up a few times. The chain employs TRBV7-3 and TRBJ2-3, with 12 bases identical to TRBD2. This CDR3 is built from 16 residues. Germline V gives CDR1 SGHTA, CDR2 FQGTGA. V lost 4 bases and J lost 1; bases outside the gene matches: 3. The chain's CDR3 is CASSSPSGRGTDTQYF. CDR3 in DNA: TGTGCCAGCAGCTCCCCTAGCGGGAGGGGCACAGATACGCAGTATTTT.

The V call is TRBV30, the J call TRBJ2-3; 10 nucleotides agree with TRBD2. The CDR3 length is 16 residues. Germline CDR1 and CDR2: GTSNPN and SVGIG (reference sequence). With V trimmed by 1 base and J by 7 bases, 11 bases remained unmatched. As DNA, the CDR3 is TGTGCCTGGAGTGACGGGGCTAGCGGGGGCGGTAATACGCAGTATTTT. Amino acids: CAWSDGASGGGNTQYF.

This clone was found once. This chain links TRBV7-9 with TRBJ2-6, with D maybe TRBD1 (6 bases). The CDR3 covers 17 residues. Trimming cost V 4 bases and J 3 bases, with 16 bases left between them. CDR1 and CDR2 (germline): SEHNR, FQNEAQ (reference sequence). CDR3 in amino acids: CASSSPRGSVGANVLTF. CDR3 in DNA: TGTGCCAGCAGCTCCCCGAGGGGGAGTGTTGGGGCCAACGTCCTGACTTTC.

V gene TRBV10-1 combines with J gene TRBJ2-1; TRBD1 aligns across 8 bases. Germline-derived CDR1 and CDR2 are WNHNN and SYGVQD (reference sequence). V shed 2 bases and J 2 bases; nucleotides not matched to a gene: 2. The CDR3 extends over 15 amino acids. Here the CDR3 DNA reads TGCGCCAGCAGTGAGCTGGACAGGGCCTACAATGAGCAGTTCTTC. It specifies CASSELDRAYNEQFF.

The chain links TRBV24-1 to TRBJ2-5; possible D gene TRBD2, 6 bases. V lost 4 bases and J 7 bases, leaving 18 bases between the germline ends. This CDR3 is 15 amino acids long. CDR1 and CDR2 (germline): KGHDR, SFDVKD. The CDR3 sequence is CATSETRGSPGTQYF. In DNA, the CDR3 is TGTGCCACCAGTGAAACCCGGGGGAGCCCAGGGACCCAGTACTTC.

This clone was counted once. The chain couples TRBV28 to TRBJ1-1, with a possible D match to TRBD1 (6 bases). This CDR3 is built from 15 residues. Germline CDR1 is MDHEN and CDR2 is SYDVKM. Trimming left V 7 bases short and J 4 bases short, with 19 bases between. Here the CDR3 reads CASIGGTGWITEAFF. CDR3 sequence (DNA): TGTGCCAGCATTGGGGGAACAGGGTGGATCACTGAAGCTTTCTTT. The full variable domain, rest sourced from reference TRBV28 and TRBJ1-1, is DVKVTQSSRYLVKRTGEKVFLECVQDMDHENMFWYRQDPGLGLRLIYFSYDVKMKEKGDIPEGYSVSREKKERFSLILESASTNQTSMYLCASIGGTGWITEAFFGQGTRLTVV.

This chain uses TRBV14 with TRBJ2-5, with 10 nucleotides matching TRBD1. Germline lookup yields CDR1 SGHDN and CDR2 FVKESK. The CDR3 loop spans 16 amino acids. V was clipped by 6 bases and J by 5 bases; unmatched bases: 12. The CDR3 DNA reads TGTGCCAGCAGACGGTCCGGGACAGGGGCCGGGGAGACCCAGTACTTC. It is translated as CASRRSGTGAGETQYF.

J is TRBJ2-3 and V is TRBV14; 8 bases agree with TRBD2. V lost 4 bases, J lost 6 bases, and 15 bases stayed unmatched. Germline values: CDR1 SGHDN, CDR2 FVKESK. The CDR3 runs 17 residues. DNA for the CDR3: TGTGCCAGCAGCCCTGATCGAACGGGAGGGCCTAGGGATACGCAGTATTTT. This gives the protein CASSPDRTGGPRDTQYF.

This clone was recorded only once. The V and J genes are TRBV19 and TRBJ2-7, with 9 positions matching TRBD2. This CDR3 region has 14 residues. The J segment lost 0 bases and the V segment lost 7 bases, leaving 4 bases of the junction unmatched. Germline CDR1 reads LNHDA; CDR2 reads SQIVND (reference sequence). The DNA for the CDR3 is TGTGCCAGTAAGACTAGCGGTGACTCCTACGAGCAGTACTTC. Its translation is CASKTSGDSYEQYF.

The chain joins TRBV7-2 to TRBJ2-3, with a weak D call TRBD1 (6 bases). The CDR3 length is 16 residues. The germline CDR1 and CDR2 sequences are SGHTA and FQGNSA. Trimming took off 6 bases at V and 3 bases at J, with 19 bases between the two ends. The CDR3 DNA is TGTGCCAGCAGTCCATCTAGGGGGTTTAGAACAGATACGCAGTATTTT. Amino acid sequence: CASSPSRGFRTDTQYF.

The chain couples TRBV27 to TRBJ2-5; possibly TRBD1 for D (6 bases). Germline V gene sequence: CDR1 MNHEY, CDR2 SMNVEV (reference sequence). This CDR3 spans 14 amino acids. Trimming took off 0 bases at V and 4 bases at J, with 9 bases between the two ends. In DNA, the CDR3 is TGTGCCAGCAGTTTATCGCCAGGGGTAGAGACCCAGTACTTC. It translates to CASSLSPGVETQYF.

The rearrangement links TRBV9 to TRBJ2-2; D is unresolved. The V and J ends lost 2 bases and 0 bases respectively, with 11 bases between them. The CDR3 runs to 16 residues. CDR1 is SGDLS and CDR2 is YYNGEE in the germline V gene. Here the CDR3 DNA reads TGTGCCAGCAGCGTTTCTTGGCAGTCGAACACCGGGGAGCTGTTTTTT. It codes for CASSVSWQSNTGELFF.

The genes are TRBV5-1 and TRBJ1-6; TRBD1 matches 8 bases. Per the germline V gene, CDR1 is SGHRS and CDR2 is YFSETQ. The CDR3 consists of 15 residues. V lost 0 bases and J lost 7; bases outside the gene matches: 3. The CDR3 region is CASSLGQGANSPLHF. The CDR3 bases are TGCGCCAGCAGCTTGGGGCAGGGGGCAAATTCACCCCTCCACTTT.

The rearrangement links TRBV10-1 to TRBJ2-3; 7 bases are shared with TRBD1. This CDR3 spans 16 amino acids. V trimming: 6 bases; J trimming: 3 bases; junction bases outside the gene matches: 12. Germline CDR1 and CDR2: WNHNN and SYGVQD (reference sequence). CDR3 protein: CASSPSRDSYTDTQYF. In DNA, the CDR3 is TGCGCCAGCAGCCCCTCGAGGGACAGCTATACAGATACGCAGTATTTT.

The V gene is TRBV4-1, the J gene TRBJ2-3; 7 nucleotides agree with TRBD1. Germline-derived CDR1 and CDR2 are MGHRA and YSYEKL. With 0 bases clipped from V and 2 bases from J, the junction kept 8 bases outside the gene matches. There are 17 residues in the CDR3. CDR3 protein: CASSQEWVGGNTDTQYF. As DNA, the CDR3 is TGCGCCAGCAGCCAAGAATGGGTAGGGGGCAACACAGATACGCAGTATTTT.

J is TRBJ2-3 and V is TRBV2, with 8 bases fitting TRBD2. The CDR3 contains 14 residues. The V gene's germline CDR1 is SNHLY and CDR2 FYNNEI. The junction had 5 bases not matched to a gene; V was cut back by 7 bases and J by 2 bases. The CDR3 loop reads CASTKTSATDTQYF. The CDR3 DNA sequence: TGTGCCAGCACGAAGACTAGCGCCACAGATACGCAGTATTTT. Looking up the rest from reference TRBV2 and TRBJ2-3 gives the full variable domain: EPEVTQTPSHQVTQMGQEVILRCVPISNHLYFYWYRQILGQKVEFLVSFYNNEISEKSEIFDDQFSVERPDGSNFTLKIRSTKLEDSAMYFCASTKTSATDTQYFGPGTRLTVL.

V gene TRBV30 combines with J gene TRBJ1-5, with 11 positions matching TRBD1. The CDR3 loop spans 15 amino acids. Germline V gene sequence: CDR1 GTSNPN, CDR2 SVGIG (reference sequence). V was clipped by 2 bases and J by 7 bases; unmatched bases: 7. CDR3 in amino acids: CAWSPDRGLGQPQHF. CDR3 coding DNA: TGTGCCTGGAGTCCGGACAGGGGGCTCGGACAGCCCCAGCATTTT.

The chain recombines TRBV5-1 with TRBJ1-4, with a weak D call TRBD1 (5 bases). CDR3 size: 14 residues. The germline CDR1 and CDR2 sequences are SGHRS and YFSETQ. V dropped 6 bases and J dropped 2 bases, with 11 bases sitting between them. The CDR3 loop is CASTDGGTNEKLFF. The CDR3 bases are TGCGCCAGCACCGACGGGGGGACTAATGAAAAACTGTTTTTT. Together with reference TRBV5-1 and TRBJ1-4, the CDR3 gives the full variable domain: KAGVTQTPRYLIKTRGQQVTLSCSPISGHRSVSWYQQTPGQGLQFLFEYFSETQRNKGNFPGRFSGRQFSNSRSEMNVSTLELGDSALYLCASTDGGTNEKLFFGSGTQLSVL.

The chain has TRBV7-8 and TRBJ2-7, with 8 bases that match TRBD1. The V segment lost 7 bases and the J segment 0 bases; nucleotides outside the gene matches: 5. CDR1 SGHVS and CDR2 FQNEAQ come from the germline V gene. The CDR3 spans 14 residues. CDR3 sequence (DNA): TGTGCCAGCACCCGGACAGGGACCTCCTACGAGCAGTACTTC. Its translation: CASTRTGTSYEQYF.